A selection of T cell receptor beta chains follows, all from one sample in a study of T-cell memory formation after mild COVID-19. Each CDR3 protein is one row after TCRdb ran MiXCR on the 5' RACE reads. The table records some 300,000 distinct CDR3 sequences, roughly 21% of them present only once. The sample consisted of PBMCs or a T cell subset sorted from them (not recorded which). These receptors were collected from a man younger than 35 who had mild COVID-19 (a few samples of this study predate the infection). Cell type and time point are not known. Each CDR3 is given with its conserved first and last residue. Fields, in order: V gene, clone size, J gene, D gene, CDR3 protein, CDR3 DNA. A D gene is named only where the DNA matches it firmly. Some rows mark clone size as missing; the rest say once, few, many or name a class of expanded clone.

V: TRBV7-2; size: NA; J: TRBJ2-1; D: TRBD2; CDR3: CASSLMGLAGAPVRGEQFF; DNA: TGTGCCAGCAGCTTAATGGGACTAGCGGGGGCCCCAGTTCGTGGTGAGCAGTTCTTC
V: TRBV11-3; size: few; J: TRBJ2-1; D: NA; CDR3: CASSLGGSSAHEQFF; DNA: TGTGCCAGCAGCTTAGGGGGGTCTAGCGCCCATGAGCAGTTCTTC
V: TRBV7-3; size: few; J: TRBJ2-2; D: TRBD2; CDR3: CASSLASGASNTGELFF; DNA: TGTGCCAGCAGCTTGGCTAGCGGGGCCTCGAACACCGGGGAGCTGTTTTTT
V: TRBV6-2/TRBV6-3; size: NA; J: TRBJ2-1; D: TRBD2; CDR3: CASSSGKRGDYEQFF; DNA: TGTGCCAGCAGTTCCGGGAAGCGGGGGGATTATGAGCAGTTCTTC
V: TRBV13; size: NA; J: TRBJ2-4; D: NA; CDR3: CASSLDREGNIQYF; DNA: TGTGCCAGCAGCTTAGATCGGGAAGGAAACATTCAGTACTTC
V: TRBV5-1; size: medium-sized; J: TRBJ2-5; D: NA; CDR3: CASSLGNGEETQYF; DNA: TGCGCCAGCAGCTTGGGGAATGGAGAAGAGACCCAGTACTTC
V: TRBV5-1; size: NA; J: TRBJ2-7; D: NA; CDR3: CAIVLPNYDQYF; DNA: TGCGCCATTGTACTACCTAACTACGATCAGTACTTC
V: TRBV5-1; size: NA; J: TRBJ2-3; D: NA; CDR3: CASSLKGSHSTDTQYF; DNA: TGCGCCAGCAGCTTGAAAGGGTCCCATAGCACAGATACGCAGTATTTT
V: TRBV10-1; size: few; J: TRBJ2-1; D: NA; CDR3: CASSPETGNEQFF; DNA: TGCGCCAGCAGCCCCGAGACTGGAAATGAGCAGTTCTTC
V: TRBV2; size: NA; J: TRBJ2-5; D: TRBD2; CDR3: CASSEERGNQETQYF; DNA: TGTGCCAGCAGTGAGGAGCGGGGGAACCAAGAGACCCAGTACTTC
V: TRBV12-3/TRBV12-4; size: NA; J: TRBJ2-7; D: NA; CDR3: CASSPGRYEQYF; DNA: TGTGCCAGCAGCCCAGGGCGATACGAGCAGTACTTC
V: TRBV7-6; size: NA; J: TRBJ2-3; D: NA; CDR3: CASSLAGAPTDTQYF; DNA: TGTGCCAGCAGCTTAGCGGGGGCACCCACAGATACGCAGTATTTT
V: TRBV6-2/TRBV6-3; size: few; J: TRBJ1-6; D: NA; CDR3: CASSRNRDGRYNSPLHF; DNA: TGTGCCAGCAGCCGAAATCGGGACGGACGCTATAATTCACCCCTCCACTTT